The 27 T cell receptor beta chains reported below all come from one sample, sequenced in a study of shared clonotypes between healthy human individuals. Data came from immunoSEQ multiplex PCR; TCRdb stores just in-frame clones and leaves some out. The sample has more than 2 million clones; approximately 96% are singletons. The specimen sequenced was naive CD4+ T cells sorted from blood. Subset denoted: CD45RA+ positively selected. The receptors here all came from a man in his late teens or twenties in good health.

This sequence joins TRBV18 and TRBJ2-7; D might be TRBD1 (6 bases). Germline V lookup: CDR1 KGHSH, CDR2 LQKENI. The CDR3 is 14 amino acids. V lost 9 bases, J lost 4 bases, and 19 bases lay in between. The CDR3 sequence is CASKQGASGYEQYF. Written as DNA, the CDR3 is TGTGCCAGTAAACAGGGAGCCTCCGGGTACGAGCAGTACTTC.

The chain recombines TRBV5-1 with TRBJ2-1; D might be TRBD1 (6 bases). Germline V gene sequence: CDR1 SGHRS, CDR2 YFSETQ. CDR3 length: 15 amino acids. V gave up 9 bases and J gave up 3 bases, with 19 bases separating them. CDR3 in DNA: TGCGCCACCGAGCCAGGGGACCACTTCTACAATGAGCAGTTCTTC. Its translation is CATEPGDHFYNEQFF.

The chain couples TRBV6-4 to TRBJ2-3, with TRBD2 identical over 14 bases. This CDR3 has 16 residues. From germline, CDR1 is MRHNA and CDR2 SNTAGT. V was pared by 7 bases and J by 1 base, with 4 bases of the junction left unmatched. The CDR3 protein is CASTRLAGGGTDTQYF. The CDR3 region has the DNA TGTGCCAGCACCCGACTAGCGGGAGGGGGCACAGATACGCAGTATTTT.

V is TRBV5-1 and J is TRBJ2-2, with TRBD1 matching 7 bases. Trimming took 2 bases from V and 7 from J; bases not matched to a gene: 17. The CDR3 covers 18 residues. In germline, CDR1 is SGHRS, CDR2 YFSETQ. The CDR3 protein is CASSFLQQGKSKHGELFF. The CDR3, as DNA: TGCGCCAGCAGCTTTCTCCAACAGGGGAAGTCGAAGCACGGGGAGCTGTTTTTT.

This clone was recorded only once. CDR3 sequence: CASSAQDSNQPQHF. Here the CDR3 DNA reads TGTGCCAGCAGTGCTCAGGACAGCAATCAGCCCCAGCATTTT. The V and J genes are TRBV2 and TRBJ1-5; D is unresolved. V lost 4 bases to trimming and J lost 1 base, with 8 bases between them. The germline V gene encodes CDR1 SNHLY and CDR2 FYNNEI. This CDR3 has 14 residues.

The CDR3 DNA follows: TGTGCCTGGAGTGTTAGCAGGGGGAATAGGGGGAATGAAAAACTGTTTTTT. Its translation: CAWSVSRGNRGNEKLFF. This sequence joins TRBV30 and TRBJ1-4; 7 nucleotides align to TRBD1. This CDR3 has 17 residues. J was trimmed by 5 bases and V by 0 bases; bases with no gene match: 12. Germline V lookup: CDR1 GTSNPN, CDR2 SVGIG (reference sequence).

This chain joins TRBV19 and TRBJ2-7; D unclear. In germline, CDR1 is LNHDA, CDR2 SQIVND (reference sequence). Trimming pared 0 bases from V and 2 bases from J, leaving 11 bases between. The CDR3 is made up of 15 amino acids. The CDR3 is CASSIDLPPPYEQYF. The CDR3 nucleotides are TGTGCCAGTAGTATAGATCTACCGCCCCCCTACGAGCAGTACTTC.

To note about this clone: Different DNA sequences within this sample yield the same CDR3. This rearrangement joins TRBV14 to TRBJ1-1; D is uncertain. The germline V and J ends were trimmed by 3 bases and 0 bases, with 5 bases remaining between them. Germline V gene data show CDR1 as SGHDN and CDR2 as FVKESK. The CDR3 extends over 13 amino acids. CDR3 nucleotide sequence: TGTGCCAGCAGCCAGAACTTGAACACTGAAGCTTTCTTT. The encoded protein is CASSQNLNTEAFF.

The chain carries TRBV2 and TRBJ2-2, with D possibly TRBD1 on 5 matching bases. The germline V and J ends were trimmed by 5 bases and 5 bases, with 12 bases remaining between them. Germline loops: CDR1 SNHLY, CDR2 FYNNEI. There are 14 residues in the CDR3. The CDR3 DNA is TGTGCCAGCAGTAGTACCCCAGGGACCGGGGAGCTGTTTTTT. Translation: CASSSTPGTGELFF.

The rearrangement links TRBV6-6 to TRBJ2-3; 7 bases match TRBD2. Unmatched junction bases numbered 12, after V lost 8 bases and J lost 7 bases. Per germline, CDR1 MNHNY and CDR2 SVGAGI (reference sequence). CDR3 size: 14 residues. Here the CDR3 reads CASEDGGSGNTQYF. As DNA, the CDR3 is TGTGCCAGCGAGGATGGCGGGAGCGGGAATACGCAGTATTTT.

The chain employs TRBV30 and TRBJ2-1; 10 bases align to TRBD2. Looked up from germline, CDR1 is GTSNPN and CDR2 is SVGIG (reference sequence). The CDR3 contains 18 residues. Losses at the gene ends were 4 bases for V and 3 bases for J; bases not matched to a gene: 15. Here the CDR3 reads CAWNRWRSSSGGYNEQFF. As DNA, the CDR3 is TGTGCCTGGAACAGATGGAGGTCGTCTAGCGGGGGCTACAATGAGCAGTTCTTC.

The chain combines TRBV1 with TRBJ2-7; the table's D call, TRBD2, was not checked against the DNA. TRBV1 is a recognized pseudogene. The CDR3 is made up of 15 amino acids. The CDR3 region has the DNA TGCACCAGCAGCCAGTTAGATAGCGGGAGAGAGGAGCAGTACTTC. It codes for CTSSQLDSGREEQYF.

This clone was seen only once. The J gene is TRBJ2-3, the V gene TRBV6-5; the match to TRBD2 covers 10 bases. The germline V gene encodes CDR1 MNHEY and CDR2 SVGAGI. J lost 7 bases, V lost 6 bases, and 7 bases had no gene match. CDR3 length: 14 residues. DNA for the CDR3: TGTGCCAGCAGGCCTCCGGGACTAGCGAATACGCAGTATTTT. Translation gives CASRPPGLANTQYF.

The CDR3 reads CASSYSAGPITDTQYF. The CDR3 DNA is TGTGCCAGCAGTTATTCCGCGGGTCCGATCACAGATACGCAGTATTTT. The chain carries TRBV6-6 and TRBJ2-3, with D tentatively TRBD2 (5 bases). Germline V lookup: CDR1 MNHNY, CDR2 SVGAGI (reference sequence). The CDR3 contains 16 residues. V was cut by 3 bases and J by 2 bases, with 15 bases left in between.

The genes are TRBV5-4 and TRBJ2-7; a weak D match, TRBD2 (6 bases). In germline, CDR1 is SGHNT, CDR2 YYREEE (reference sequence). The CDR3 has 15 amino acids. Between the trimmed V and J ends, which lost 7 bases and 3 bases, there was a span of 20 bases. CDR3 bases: TGTGCCAGCCACCCGGGGGACCGCCGTAACTACGAGCAGTACTTC. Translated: CASHPGDRRNYEQYF. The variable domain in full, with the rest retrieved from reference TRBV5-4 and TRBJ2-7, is ETGVTQSPTHLIKTRGQQVTLRCSSQSGHNTVSWYQQALGQGPQFIFQYYREEENGRGNFPPRFSGLQFPNYSSELNVNALELDDSALYLCASHPGDRRNYEQYFGPGTRLTVT.

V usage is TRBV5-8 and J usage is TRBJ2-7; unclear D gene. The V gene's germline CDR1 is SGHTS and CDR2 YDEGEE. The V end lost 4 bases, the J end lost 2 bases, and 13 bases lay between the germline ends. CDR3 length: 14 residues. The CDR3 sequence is CASSAPYGTYEQYF. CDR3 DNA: TGTGCCAGCAGCGCACCTTATGGGACCTACGAGCAGTACTTC.

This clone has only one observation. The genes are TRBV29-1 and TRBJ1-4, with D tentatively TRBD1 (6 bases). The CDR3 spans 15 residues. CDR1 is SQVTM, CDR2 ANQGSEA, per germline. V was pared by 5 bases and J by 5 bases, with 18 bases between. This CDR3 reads CSVYRGGRKNEKLFF. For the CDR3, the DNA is TGCAGCGTTTATAGAGGGGGGAGAAAGAATGAAAAACTGTTTTTT. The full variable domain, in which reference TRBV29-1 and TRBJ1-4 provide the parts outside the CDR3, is SAVISQKPSRDICQRGTSLTIQCQVDSQVTMMFWYRQQPGQSLTLIATANQGSEATYESGFVIDKFPISRPNLTFSTLTVSNMSPEDSSIYLCSVYRGGRKNEKLFFGSGTQLSVL.

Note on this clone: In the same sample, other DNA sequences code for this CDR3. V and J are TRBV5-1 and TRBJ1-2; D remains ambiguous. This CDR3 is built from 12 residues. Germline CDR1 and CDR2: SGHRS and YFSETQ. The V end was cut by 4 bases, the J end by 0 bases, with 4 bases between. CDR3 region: CASSPANYGYTF. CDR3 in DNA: TGCGCCAGCAGCCCGGCTAACTATGGCTACACCTTC.

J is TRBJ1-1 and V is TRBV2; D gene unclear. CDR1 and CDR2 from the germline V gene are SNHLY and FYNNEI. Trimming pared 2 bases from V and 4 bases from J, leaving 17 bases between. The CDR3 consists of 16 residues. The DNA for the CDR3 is TGTGCCAGCAGTGAAAGGCTCCATTCAGGTGGCACTGAAGCTTTCTTT. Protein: CASSERLHSGGTEAFF.

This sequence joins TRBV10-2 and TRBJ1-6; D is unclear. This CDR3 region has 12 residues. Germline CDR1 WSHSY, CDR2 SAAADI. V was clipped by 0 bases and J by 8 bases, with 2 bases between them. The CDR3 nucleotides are TGCGCCAGCAGTGAGTCGGATTCACCCCTCCACTTT. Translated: CASSESDSPLHF.

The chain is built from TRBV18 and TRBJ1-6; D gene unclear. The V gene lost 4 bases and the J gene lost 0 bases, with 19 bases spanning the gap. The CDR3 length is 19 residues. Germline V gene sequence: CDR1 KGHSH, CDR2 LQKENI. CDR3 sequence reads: CASSLTTPFQSSYNSPLHF. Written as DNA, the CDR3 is TGTGCCAGCTCACTCACTACGCCGTTCCAAAGCTCCTATAATTCACCCCTCCACTTT.

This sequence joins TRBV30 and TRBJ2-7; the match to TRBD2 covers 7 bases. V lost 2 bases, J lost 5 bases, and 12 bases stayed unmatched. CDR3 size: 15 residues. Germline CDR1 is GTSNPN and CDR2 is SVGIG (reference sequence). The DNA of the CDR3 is TGTGCCTGGAGTTTTTGGGAGCGGGGAGGTGACGAGCAGTACTTC. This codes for CAWSFWERGGDEQYF.

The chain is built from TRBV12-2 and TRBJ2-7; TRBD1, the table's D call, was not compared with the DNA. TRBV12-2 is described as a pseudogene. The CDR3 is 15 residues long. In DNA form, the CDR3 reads TGTGCAAGTCGCTCCCTGGGACAGGCAGGGAACGAGCAGTACTTC. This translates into CASRSLGQAGNEQYF.

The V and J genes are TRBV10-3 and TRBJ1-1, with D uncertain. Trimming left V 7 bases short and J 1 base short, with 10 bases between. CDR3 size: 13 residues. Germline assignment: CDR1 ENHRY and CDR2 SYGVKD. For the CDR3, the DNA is TGTGCCATCAAAGAACACCCGAACACTGAAGCTTTCTTT. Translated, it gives CAIKEHPNTEAFF.

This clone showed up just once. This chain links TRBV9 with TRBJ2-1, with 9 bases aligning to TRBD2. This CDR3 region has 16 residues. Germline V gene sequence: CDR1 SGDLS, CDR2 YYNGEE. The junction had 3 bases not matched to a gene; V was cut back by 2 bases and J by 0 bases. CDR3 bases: TGTGCCAGCAGCGTTGATAGCGGGAGCTCCTACAATGAGCAGTTCTTC. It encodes CASSVDSGSSYNEQFF.

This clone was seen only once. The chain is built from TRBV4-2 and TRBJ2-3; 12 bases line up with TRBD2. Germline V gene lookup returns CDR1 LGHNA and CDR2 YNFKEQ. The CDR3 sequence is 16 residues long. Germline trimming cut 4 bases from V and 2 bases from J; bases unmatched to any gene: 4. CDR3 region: CASSPRLAGDTDTQYF. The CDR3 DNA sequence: TGTGCCAGCAGCCCCCGACTAGCGGGGGACACAGATACGCAGTATTTT.

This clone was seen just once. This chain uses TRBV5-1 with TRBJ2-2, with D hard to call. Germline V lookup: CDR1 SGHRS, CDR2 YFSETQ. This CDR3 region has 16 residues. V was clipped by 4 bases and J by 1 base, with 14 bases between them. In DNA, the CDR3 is TGCGCCAGCAGCAAGAGGTCGGGCAGGAACACCGGGGAGCTGTTTTTT. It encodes CASSKRSGRNTGELFF. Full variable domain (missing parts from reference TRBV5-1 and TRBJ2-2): KAGVTQTPRYLIKTRGQQVTLSCSPISGHRSVSWYQQTPGQGLQFLFEYFSETQRNKGNFPGRFSGRQFSNSRSEMNVSTLELGDSALYLCASSKRSGRNTGELFFGEGSRLTVL.